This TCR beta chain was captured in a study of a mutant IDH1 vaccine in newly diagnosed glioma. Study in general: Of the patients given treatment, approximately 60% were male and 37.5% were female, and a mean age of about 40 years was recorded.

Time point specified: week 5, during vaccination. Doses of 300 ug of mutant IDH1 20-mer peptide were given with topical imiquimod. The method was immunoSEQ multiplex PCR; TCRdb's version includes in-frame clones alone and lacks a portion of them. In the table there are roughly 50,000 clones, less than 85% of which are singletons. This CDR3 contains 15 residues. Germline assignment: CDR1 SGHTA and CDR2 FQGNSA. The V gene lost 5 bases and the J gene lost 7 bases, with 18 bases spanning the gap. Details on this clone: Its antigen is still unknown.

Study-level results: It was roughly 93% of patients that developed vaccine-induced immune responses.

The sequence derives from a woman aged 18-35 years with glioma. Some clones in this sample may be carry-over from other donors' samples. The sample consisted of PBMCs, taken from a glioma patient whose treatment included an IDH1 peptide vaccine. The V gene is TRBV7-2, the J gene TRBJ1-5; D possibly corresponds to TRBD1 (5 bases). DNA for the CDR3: TGTGCCAGCAGCCGTACAGGTAAGGGAGGGCAGCCCCAGCATTTT. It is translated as CASSRTGKGGQPQHF.